Listed below are T cell receptor beta chains from one sample, sequenced in a study of blood T cells in healthy people across ages. TCRdb used MiXCR to reprocess the 5' RACE reads, holding one entry per CDR3 protein. The sample holds around 1.1 million distinct CDR3 sequences, 35% to 40% seen once. The specimen was blood. These receptors were obtained from a man aged 18 to 30 in good health. The CDR3 runs from the conserved cysteine through the conserved F or W. A D gene is named only where the DNA matches it firmly. The size of a clone is reported for some rows only, either as once, few or many, or as a class for expanded clones.

CDR3: CASSIADRVETTEAFF
DNA: TGTGCCAGTAGTATAGCTGACAGGGTCGAGACGACTGAAGCTTTCTTT
V: TRBV19
size: NA
J: TRBJ1-1
D: TRBD1

CDR3: CSATLTGMGQPQHF
DNA: TGCAGTGCTACCCTTACAGGGATGGGCCAGCCCCAGCATTTT
V: TRBV20-1
size: few
J: TRBJ1-5
D: NA

CDR3: CASNRFRDTQYF
DNA: TGTGCCAGCAACCGATTTCGAGATACGCAGTATTTT
V: TRBV11-2
size: NA
J: TRBJ2-3
D: NA

CDR3: CASSGGQAVTQYF
DNA: TGCGCCAGCAGTGGGGGCCAGGCAGTTACGCAGTATTTT
V: TRBV10-2
size: few
J: TRBJ2-3
D: NA

CDR3: CASSPAGVNSNQPQHF
DNA: TGTGCCAGCTCACCGGCGGGGGTAAATAGCAATCAGCCCCAGCATTTT
V: TRBV18
size: NA
J: TRBJ1-5
D: NA

CDR3: CASSLIGASSYEQYF
DNA: TGTGCCAGCAGCTTAATCGGGGCGAGCTCCTACGAGCAGTACTTC
V: TRBV7-3
size: NA
J: TRBJ2-7
D: NA

CDR3: CASSQGQPMRPYGYTF
DNA: TGTGCCAGCAGCCAAGGACAGCCGATGAGGCCCTATGGCTACACCTTC
V: TRBV3-1
size: few
J: TRBJ1-2
D: NA

CDR3: CASNEKEQFF
DNA: TGTGCCAGCAACGAAAAGGAGCAGTTCTTC
V: TRBV2
size: few
J: TRBJ2-1
D: NA

CDR3: CASGFRGPSDYGYTF
DNA: TGTGCCAGCGGTTTCAGAGGACCGTCGGACTATGGCTACACCTTC
V: TRBV27
size: few
J: TRBJ1-2
D: NA

CDR3: CGVSYNEQFF
DNA: TGTGGCGTTTCCTACAATGAGCAGTTCTTC
V: TRBV11-2
size: NA
J: TRBJ2-1
D: NA

CDR3: CASSQGARPNYGYTF
DNA: TGTGCCAGCAGCCAAGGTGCCAGGCCTAACTATGGCTACACCTTC
V: TRBV3-1
size: NA
J: TRBJ1-2
D: NA

CDR3: CASSVAPGGNEQFF
DNA: TGTGCCAGCAGCGTAGCCCCGGGGGGGAATGAGCAGTTCTTC
V: TRBV9
size: NA
J: TRBJ2-1
D: TRBD2

CDR3: CASSLTVGGEQYF
DNA: TGTGCCAGCAGCTTGACAGTGGGCGGCGAGCAGTACTTC
V: TRBV5-5
size: few
J: TRBJ2-7
D: NA

CDR3: CSVSLGGSARNEQFF
DNA: TGCAGCGTCAGTCTGGGGGGATCCGCTAGAAATGAGCAGTTCTTC
V: TRBV29-1
size: few
J: TRBJ2-1
D: NA